Here is one T cell receptor beta chain with its context. The antigen is unknown. The CDR3 is 13 amino acids. The germline V gene encodes CDR1 SGHNT and CDR2 YYREEE (reference sequence). Trimming removed 7 bases from V and 2 bases from J; junction bases left unmatched: 5. The sample originates from a study of shared clonotypes between healthy human individuals. Broader study findings: The authors expected sequencing depth to affect clonotype sharing among donors. Generally, naive subsets (rather than memory subsets) showed larger estimated richness. The sharing of approximately 4.6% of naive CD4 clonotypes was seen across several donors.

Generated by immunoSEQ multiplex PCR, the TCRdb table keeps only in-frame clones and is missing some. The repertoire includes around 2.5 million clones, approximately 93% of them detected once, and 0.36% sits in the top ten. The gene calls are TRBV5-4 and TRBJ2-7, with 8 bases fitting TRBD1. Sequencing used naive CD4+ T cells from PBMCs. Specified subset: CD45RA+ positively selected. This receptor was taken from a man in his late teens or twenties in good health. Some clones in this sample may be carry-over from other donors' samples. DNA for the CDR3: TGTGCCAGCGCAGACAGGGGAGCCTACGAGCAGTACTTC. Translating it yields CASADRGAYEQYF.